Presented here are 9 T cell receptor beta chains from one specimen sequenced in a study of blood T cell repertoires in COVID-19. Repertoires were generated with immunoSEQ multiplex PCR, while TCRdb's copy carries only in-frame clones and drops some. Of around 28,000 clones in the sample, roughly 85% are singletons; the top ten hold about 17%. Sequenced material: peripheral blood. These receptors were obtained from a human donor in a cohort sampled during active COVID-19.

This clone was observed a few times. The chain has TRBV5-6 and TRBJ2-7; D is undetermined. V was clipped by 4 bases and J by 2 bases, with 16 bases between them. Per germline, CDR1 SGHDT and CDR2 YYEEEE. CDR3 length equals 15 residues. The chain's CDR3 is CASSTEAKWPYEQYF. The CDR3 coding sequence is TGTGCCAGCAGCACCGAGGCGAAGTGGCCCTACGAGCAGTACTTC. The variable domain in full, completed from reference TRBV5-6 and TRBJ2-7, reads DAGVTQSPTHLIKTRGQQVTLRCSPKSGHDTVSWYQQALGQGPQFIFQYYEEEERQRGNFPDRFSGHQFPNYSSELNVNALLLGDSALYLCASSTEAKWPYEQYFGPGTRLTVT.

This chain links TRBV7-2 with TRBJ1-2, with D hard to call. Trimming pared 5 bases from V and 3 bases from J, leaving 16 bases between. CDR3 size: 15 residues. The germline V gene encodes CDR1 SGHTA and CDR2 FQGNSA. CDR3 DNA sequence: TGTGCCAGCAGCCAATACCGACACAGAGACTATGGCTACACCTTC. Its translation: CASSQYRHRDYGYTF.

The CDR3 sequence is CASSSGQGLALHF. The CDR3 bases are TGTGCCAGCAGCTCCGGACAGGGCCTGGCCCTCCACTTT. The chain is built from TRBV7-9 and TRBJ1-6; 8 nucleotides match TRBD1. Germline V lookup: CDR1 SEHNR, CDR2 FQNEAQ (reference sequence). With V trimmed by 4 bases and J by 14 bases, 7 bases remained unmatched. This CDR3 comprises 13 residues. Full variable domain (outside the CDR3, taken from reference TRBV7-9 and TRBJ1-6): DTGVSQNPRHKITKRGQNVTFRCDPISEHNRLYWYRQTLGQGPEFLTYFQNEAQLEKSRLLSDRFSAERPKGSFSTLEIQRTEQGDSAMYLCASSSGQGLALHFGNGTRLTVT.

This chain joins TRBV5-1 and TRBJ2-2, with TRBD1 identical over 9 bases. J lost 0 bases, V lost 5 bases, and 5 bases had no gene match. The CDR3 totals 16 residues. CDR1 and CDR2 from the germline V gene are SGHRS and YFSETQ. The CDR3 sequence: CASSMGQGANTGELFF. CDR3 coding DNA: TGCGCCAGCAGTATGGGACAGGGCGCGAACACCGGGGAGCTGTTTTTT.

The chain couples TRBV7-2 to TRBJ1-5, with 7 bases identical to TRBD1. Germline-derived CDR1 and CDR2 are SGHTA and FQGNSA. This CDR3 comprises 15 residues. V was clipped by 5 bases and J by 6 bases; unmatched bases: 10. CDR3 protein: CASSPQGTVGQPQHF. The CDR3 region has the DNA TGTGCCAGCAGCCCTCAAGGGACAGTGGGTCAGCCCCAGCATTTT. The whole variable domain, remainder taken from reference TRBV7-2 and TRBJ1-5, is GAGVSQSPSNKVTEKGKDVELRCDPISGHTALYWYRQSLGQGLEFLIYFQGNSAPDKSGLPSDRFSAERTGGSVSTLTIQRTQQEDSAVYLCASSPQGTVGQPQHFGDGTRLSIL.

The rearrangement joins TRBV28 to TRBJ2-3, with TRBD2 matching 8 bases. The CDR3 has 16 amino acids. V shed 6 bases, J shed 1 base, and the junction held 9 bases outside the gene matches. Germline CDR1 is MDHEN and CDR2 is SYDVKM. DNA of the CDR3: TGTGCCAGCAGCTCTTTCGGGAGGGCCCGCACAGATACGCAGTATTTT. Protein product: CASSSFGRARTDTQYF.

This clone appeared a single time. This rearrangement joins TRBV3-1 (or the pseudogene TRBV3-2) to TRBJ1-1; D unclear. The CDR3 consists of 14 residues. Germline CDR1 reads LGHDT; CDR2 reads YNNKEL (reference sequence). V lost 0 bases, J lost 11 bases, and 16 bases lay in between. The CDR3 sequence: CASSQEGGVQLAFF. CDR3 sequence (DNA): TGTGCCAGCAGCCAAGAAGGCGGGGTTCAGCTTGCTTTCTTT.

V is TRBV2 and J is TRBJ2-3; unclear D gene. Deletions cut 0 bases from V and 0 bases from J, with 4 bases between. This CDR3 has 14 amino acids. Germline V CDR1 and CDR2: SNHLY, FYNNEI. CDR3 sequence: CASSEATSTDTQYF. DNA for the CDR3: TGTGCCAGCAGTGAAGCGACTAGCACAGATACGCAGTATTTT.

V and J are TRBV2 and TRBJ2-3, with TRBD1 matching 9 bases. The CDR3 is 16 amino acids. CDR1 is SNHLY and CDR2 is FYNNEI in the germline V gene. V shed 3 bases, J shed 2 bases, and the junction held 6 bases outside the gene matches. The CDR3: CASSEPDRGPTDTQYF. The CDR3, as DNA: TGTGCCAGCAGTGAGCCGGACAGGGGCCCCACAGATACGCAGTATTTT. Full variable domain (missing parts from reference TRBV2 and TRBJ2-3): EPEVTQTPSHQVTQMGQEVILRCVPISNHLYFYWYRQILGQKVEFLVSFYNNEISEKSEIFDDQFSVERPDGSNFTLKIRSTKLEDSAMYFCASSEPDRGPTDTQYFGPGTRLTVL.